What follows is one T cell receptor beta chain and its context. Its specificity is unknown. A single record per CDR3 protein comes from TCRdb applying MiXCR to the 5' RACE reads. This sample has 50,000 or so distinct CDR3 sequences, with 28% found just once. This specimen comes from a study of T-cell memory formation after mild COVID-19. About the study: Most TCR clusters belonged to a single donor. Whole-study findings and limits: CD4+ bias marked clones expanding day 15 to 37, unlike balanced contracting clones. Memory cells collected pre-infection included some clones that later responded, suggesting cross-reactive memory joined.

There are 15 residues in the CDR3. Trimming left V 6 bases short and J 1 base short, with 15 bases between. The chain has TRBV12-3 or TRBV12-4 and TRBJ1-1; a weak D match, TRBD1 (5 bases). The sequence was collected from a young man who had mild COVID-19 (a few samples of this study predate the infection). Cell type and time point are not known. Sequences were obtained from PBMCs or a T cell subset sorted from them (not recorded which). CDR3 sequence: CASSSGRRANTEAFF. The CDR3 DNA follows: TGTGCCAGCAGCTCCGGGCGCAGGGCGAACACTGAAGCTTTCTTT.